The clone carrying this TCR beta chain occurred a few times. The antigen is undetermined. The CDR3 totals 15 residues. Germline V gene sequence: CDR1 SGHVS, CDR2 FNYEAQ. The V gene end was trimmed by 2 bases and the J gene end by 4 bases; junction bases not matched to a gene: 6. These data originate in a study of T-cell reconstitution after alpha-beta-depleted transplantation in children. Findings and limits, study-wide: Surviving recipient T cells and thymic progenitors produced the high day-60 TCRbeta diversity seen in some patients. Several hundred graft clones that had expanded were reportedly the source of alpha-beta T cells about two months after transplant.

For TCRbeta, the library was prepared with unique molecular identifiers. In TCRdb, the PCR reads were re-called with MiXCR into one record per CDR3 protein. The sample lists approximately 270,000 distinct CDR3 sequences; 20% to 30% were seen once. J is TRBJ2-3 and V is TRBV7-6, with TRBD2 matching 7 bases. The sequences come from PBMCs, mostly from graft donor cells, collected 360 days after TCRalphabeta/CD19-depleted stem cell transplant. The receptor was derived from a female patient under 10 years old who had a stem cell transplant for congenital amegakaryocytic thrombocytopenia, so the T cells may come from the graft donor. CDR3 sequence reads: CASSLFIAGADTQYF. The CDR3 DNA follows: TGTGCCAGCAGCTTATTCATAGCGGGCGCAGATACGCAGTATTTT.